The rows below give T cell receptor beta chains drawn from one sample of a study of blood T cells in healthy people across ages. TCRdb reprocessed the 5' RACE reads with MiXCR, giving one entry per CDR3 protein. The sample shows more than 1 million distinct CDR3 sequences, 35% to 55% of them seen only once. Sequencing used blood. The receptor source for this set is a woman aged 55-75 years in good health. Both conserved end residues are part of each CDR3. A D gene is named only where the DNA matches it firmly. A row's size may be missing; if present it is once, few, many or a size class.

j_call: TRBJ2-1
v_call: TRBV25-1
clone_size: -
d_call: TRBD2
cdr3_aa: CASSTRLGLAGGREQFF
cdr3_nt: TGTGCCAGCAGTACGCGCCTCGGACTAGCGGGAGGGAGGGAGCAGTTCTTC

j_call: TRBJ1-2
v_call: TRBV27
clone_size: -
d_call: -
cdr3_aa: CASSLIDRGLNYGYTF
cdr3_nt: TGTGCCAGCAGTTTAATTGATAGGGGGTTAAACTATGGCTACACCTTC

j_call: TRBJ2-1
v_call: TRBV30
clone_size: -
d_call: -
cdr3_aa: CAWSGLGSEQFF
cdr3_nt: TGTGCCTGGAGTGGACTAGGCAGTGAGCAGTTCTTC

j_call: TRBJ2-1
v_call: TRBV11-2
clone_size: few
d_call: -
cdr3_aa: CASSLDWAANEQFF
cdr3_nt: TGTGCCAGCAGCTTAGATTGGGCCGCCAATGAGCAGTTCTTC

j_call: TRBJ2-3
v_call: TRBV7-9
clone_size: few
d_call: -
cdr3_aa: CGGGSTLGENTQYF
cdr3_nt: TGTGGCGGAGGGTCGACGCTGGGAGAGAATACGCAGTATTTT

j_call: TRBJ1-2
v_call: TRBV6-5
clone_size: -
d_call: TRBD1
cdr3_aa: CASSYIGGDRGGYGYTF
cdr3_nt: TGTGCCAGCAGTTATATCGGTGGGGACAGGGGAGGCTATGGCTACACCTTC

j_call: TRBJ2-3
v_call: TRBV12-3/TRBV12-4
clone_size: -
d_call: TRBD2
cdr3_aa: CASSLLSGGLSDTQYF
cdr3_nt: TGTGCCAGCAGTTTACTTAGCGGGGGGCTTTCGGATACGCAGTATTTT

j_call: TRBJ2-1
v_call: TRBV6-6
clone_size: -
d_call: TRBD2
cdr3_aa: CASSYGSGGPHNEQFF
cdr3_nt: TGTGCCAGCAGTTACGGGTCGGGAGGGCCTCACAATGAGCAGTTCTTC

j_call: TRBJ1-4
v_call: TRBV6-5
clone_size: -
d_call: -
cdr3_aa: CASSYAGRNEKLFF
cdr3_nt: TGTGCCAGCAGTTACGCAGGCCGTAATGAAAAACTGTTTTTT

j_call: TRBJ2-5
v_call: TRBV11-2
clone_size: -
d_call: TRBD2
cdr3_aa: CASSPTGLAGSQETQYF
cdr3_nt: TGTGCCAGCAGCCCAACGGGACTAGCGGGCTCACAAGAGACCCAGTACTTC

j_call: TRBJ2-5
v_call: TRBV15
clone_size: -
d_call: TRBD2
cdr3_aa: CATASGSGETQYF
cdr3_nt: TGTGCCACCGCTAGCGGGAGTGGGGAGACCCAGTACTTC

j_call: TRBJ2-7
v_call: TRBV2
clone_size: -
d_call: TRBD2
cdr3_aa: CASPGLAHPYEQYF
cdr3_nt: TGTGCCAGCCCCGGACTAGCGCATCCCTACGAGCAGTACTTC

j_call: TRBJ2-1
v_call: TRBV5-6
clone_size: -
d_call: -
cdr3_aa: CASSFRATGRNEQFF
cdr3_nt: TGTGCCAGCAGCTTCAGGGCTACCGGTCGCAATGAGCAGTTCTTC

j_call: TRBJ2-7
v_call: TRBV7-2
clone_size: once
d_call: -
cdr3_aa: CASSQGSAVTYEQYF
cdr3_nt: TGTGCCAGCAGCCAAGGGTCGGCCGTGACCTACGAGCAGTACTTC

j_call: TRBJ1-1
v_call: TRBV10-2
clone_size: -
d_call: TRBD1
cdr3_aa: CASGQGLYTEAFF
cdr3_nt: TGCGCCAGCGGACAGGGCCTATACACTGAAGCTTTCTTT

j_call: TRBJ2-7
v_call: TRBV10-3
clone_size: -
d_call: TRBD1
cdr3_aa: CAISPTGGFEQYF
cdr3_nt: TGTGCCATCAGCCCGACAGGGGGCTTCGAGCAGTACTTC

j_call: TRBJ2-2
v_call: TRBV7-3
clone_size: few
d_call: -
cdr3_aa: CASGGQNTGELFF
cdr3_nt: TGTGCCAGCGGGGGACAGAACACCGGGGAGCTGTTTTTT

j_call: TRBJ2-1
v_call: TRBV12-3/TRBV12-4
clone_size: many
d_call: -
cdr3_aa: CASRPQHNEQFF
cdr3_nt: TGTGCCAGCAGGCCCCAGCACAATGAGCAGTTCTTC

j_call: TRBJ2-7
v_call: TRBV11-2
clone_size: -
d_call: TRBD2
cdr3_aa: CASSLRGLAGGSSYNEQYF
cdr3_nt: TGTGCCAGCAGCTTAAGGGGACTAGCGGGAGGCTCCTCCTACAATGAGCAGTACTTC

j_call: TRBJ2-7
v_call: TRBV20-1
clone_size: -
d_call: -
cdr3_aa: CSASPAGRLPSYEQYF
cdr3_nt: TGCAGTGCTAGCCCCGCGGGCAGGCTACCCTCCTACGAGCAGTACTTC

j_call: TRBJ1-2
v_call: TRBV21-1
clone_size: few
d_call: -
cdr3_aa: CASSSWTGARQGYTF
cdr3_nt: TGTGCCAGCAGCTCCTGGACGGGGGCTAGACAAGGCTACACCTTC

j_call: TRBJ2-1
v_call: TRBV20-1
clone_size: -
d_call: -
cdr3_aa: CSARGPGDNEQFF
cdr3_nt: TGCAGTGCTAGGGGGCCAGGGGACAATGAGCAGTTCTTC

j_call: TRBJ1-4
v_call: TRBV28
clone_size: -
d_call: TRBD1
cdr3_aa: CASRDREKLFF
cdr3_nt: TGTGCCAGCAGGGACAGGGAAAAACTGTTTTTT

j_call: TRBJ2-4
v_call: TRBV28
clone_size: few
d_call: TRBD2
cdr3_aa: CASRSGGKNIQYF
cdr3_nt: TGTGCCAGCAGATCGGGGGGCAAAAACATTCAGTACTTC

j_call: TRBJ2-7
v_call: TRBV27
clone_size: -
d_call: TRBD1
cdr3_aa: CASSFGDSSHEQYF
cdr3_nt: TGTGCCAGCAGTTTCGGGGACAGCAGCCACGAGCAGTACTTC

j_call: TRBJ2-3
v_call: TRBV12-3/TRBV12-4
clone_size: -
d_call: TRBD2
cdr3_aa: CASRPRGRANRADTQYF
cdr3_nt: TGTGCCAGCAGACCTCGCGGGAGGGCCAATCGGGCAGATACGCAGTATTTT

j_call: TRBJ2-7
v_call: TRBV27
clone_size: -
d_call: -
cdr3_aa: CASSLRGHHYEQYF
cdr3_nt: TGTGCCAGCAGTTTAAGGGGACACCACTACGAGCAGTACTTC

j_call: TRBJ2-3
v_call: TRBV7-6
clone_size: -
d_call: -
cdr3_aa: CASSLLGNTDTQYF
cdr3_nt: TGTGCCAGCAGCTTATTGGGGAACACAGATACGCAGTATTTT

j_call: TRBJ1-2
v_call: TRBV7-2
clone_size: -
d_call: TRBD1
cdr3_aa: CASSLEGGQGRDTF
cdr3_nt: TGTGCCAGCAGCTTAGAGGGCGGACAGGGTCGCGACACCTTC

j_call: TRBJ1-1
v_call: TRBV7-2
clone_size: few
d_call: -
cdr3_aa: CASSLGWNLGVAEAFF
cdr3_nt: TGTGCCAGCAGCTTAGGTTGGAATCTTGGAGTAGCTGAAGCTTTCTTT

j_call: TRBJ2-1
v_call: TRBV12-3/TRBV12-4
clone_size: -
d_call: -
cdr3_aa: CASSPARAAYNEQFF
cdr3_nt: TGTGCCAGCAGCCCGGCCCGGGCCGCCTACAATGAGCAGTTCTTC

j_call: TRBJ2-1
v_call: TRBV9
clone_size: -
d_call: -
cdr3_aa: CASSPSQGFGYNEQFF
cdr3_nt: TGTGCCAGCAGCCCGTCCCAGGGCTTCGGCTACAATGAGCAGTTCTTC

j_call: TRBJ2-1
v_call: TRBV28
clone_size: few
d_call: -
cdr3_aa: CASSPSGNGLNEQFF
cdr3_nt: TGTGCCAGCAGCCCTTCAGGGAACGGGTTAAATGAGCAGTTCTTC

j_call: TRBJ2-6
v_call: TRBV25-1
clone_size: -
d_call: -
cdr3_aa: CASSEGVVGANVLTF
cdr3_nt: TGTGCCAGCAGTGAAGGTGTAGTTGGGGCCAACGTCCTGACTTTC

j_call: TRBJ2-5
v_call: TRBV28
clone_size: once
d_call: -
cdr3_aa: CASSLERVDRETQYF
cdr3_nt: TGTGCCAGCAGCTTGGAAAGGGTCGATAGGGAGACCCAGTACTTC

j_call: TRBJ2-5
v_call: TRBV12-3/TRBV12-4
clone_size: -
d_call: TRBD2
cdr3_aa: CASSTSVGETQYF
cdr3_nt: TGTGCCAGCTCTACTAGCGTCGGAGAGACCCAGTACTTC

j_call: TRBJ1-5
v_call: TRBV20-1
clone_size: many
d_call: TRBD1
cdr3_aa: CSARGLVSNQPQHF
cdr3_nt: TGCAGTGCCAGGGGGCTTGTCAGCAATCAGCCCCAGCATTTT

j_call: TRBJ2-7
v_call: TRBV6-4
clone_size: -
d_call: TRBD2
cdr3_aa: CATPWTSGTRTISYEQYF
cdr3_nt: TGTGCCACTCCCTGGACTAGCGGGACAAGAACTATCTCCTACGAGCAGTACTTC

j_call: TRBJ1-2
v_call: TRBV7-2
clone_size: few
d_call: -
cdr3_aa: CASSAYRVGYTF
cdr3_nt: TGTGCCAGCAGCGCATACAGGGTTGGCTACACCTTC

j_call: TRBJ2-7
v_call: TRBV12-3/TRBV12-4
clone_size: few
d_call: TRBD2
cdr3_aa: CASSRTSGSGYEQYF
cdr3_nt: TGTGCCAGCAGCCGGACTAGCGGGAGCGGCTACGAGCAGTACTTC

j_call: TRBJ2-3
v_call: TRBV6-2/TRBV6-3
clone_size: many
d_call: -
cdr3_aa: CASSLGFTDTQYF
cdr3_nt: TGTGCCAGCAGTTTGGGCTTCACAGATACGCAGTATTTT

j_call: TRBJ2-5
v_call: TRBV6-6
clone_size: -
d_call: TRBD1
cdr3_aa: CASSYSMDREREGEQYF
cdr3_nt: TGTGCCAGCAGTTACTCGATGGACAGGGAACGCGAGGGTGAGCAGTACTTC

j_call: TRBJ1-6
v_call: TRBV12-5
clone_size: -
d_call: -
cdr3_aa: CASGSGLSSYNSPLHF
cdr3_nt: TGTGCTAGTGGTTCCGGGTTAAGCTCCTATAATTCACCCCTCCACTTT

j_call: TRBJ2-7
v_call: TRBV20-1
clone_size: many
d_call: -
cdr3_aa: CSARGRGISYEQYF
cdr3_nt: TGCAGTGCTAGAGGGAGAGGGATCTCCTACGAGCAGTACTTC

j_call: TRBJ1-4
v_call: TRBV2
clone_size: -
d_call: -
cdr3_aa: CASSATRGQSGEKLFF
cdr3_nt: TGTGCCAGCAGTGCTACACGCGGACAGTCCGGTGAAAAACTGTTTTTT

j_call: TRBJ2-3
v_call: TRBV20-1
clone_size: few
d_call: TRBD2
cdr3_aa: CSVGTGGYTQYF
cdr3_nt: TGCAGTGTCGGGACCGGGGGGTATACGCAGTATTTT

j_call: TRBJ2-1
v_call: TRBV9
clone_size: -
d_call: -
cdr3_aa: CASSVGPESYNEQFF
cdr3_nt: TGTGCCAGCAGCGTAGGGCCGGAGTCCTACAATGAGCAGTTCTTC

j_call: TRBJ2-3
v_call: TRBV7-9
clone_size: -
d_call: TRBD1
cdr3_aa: CASSTPGTGRDTQYF
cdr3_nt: TGTGCCAGCAGCACCCCCGGGACAGGACGGGATACGCAGTATTTT

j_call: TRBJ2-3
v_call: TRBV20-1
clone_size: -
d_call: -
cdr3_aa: CSAPRWDTQYF
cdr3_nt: TGCAGTGCTCCCCGGTGGGATACGCAGTATTTT

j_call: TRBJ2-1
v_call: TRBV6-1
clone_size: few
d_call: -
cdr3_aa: CASTRGGYNEQFF
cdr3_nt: TGTGCCAGCACCAGGGGAGGCTACAATGAGCAGTTCTTC

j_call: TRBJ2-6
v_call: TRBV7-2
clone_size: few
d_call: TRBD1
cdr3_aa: CASSLVPTGGKSGANVLTF
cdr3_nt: TGTGCCAGCAGCTTAGTACCCACAGGGGGAAAATCCGGGGCCAACGTCCTGACTTTC

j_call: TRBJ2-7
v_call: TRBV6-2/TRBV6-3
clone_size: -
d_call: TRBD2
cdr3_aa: CASSSGTSGRPPYEQYF
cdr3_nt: TGTGCCAGCAGTTCCGGGACTAGCGGGAGGCCCCCCTACGAGCAGTACTTC

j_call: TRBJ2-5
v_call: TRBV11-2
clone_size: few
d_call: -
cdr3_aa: CASSLGVAGSWEQETQYF
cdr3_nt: TGTGCCAGCAGCTTAGGAGTGGCAGGGTCATGGGAACAAGAGACCCAGTACTTC

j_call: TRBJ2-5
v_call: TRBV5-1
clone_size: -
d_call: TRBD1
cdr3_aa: CASNPPRGSINEQYF
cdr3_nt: TGCGCCAGCAACCCACCCAGGGGGTCTATTAATGAGCAGTACTTC

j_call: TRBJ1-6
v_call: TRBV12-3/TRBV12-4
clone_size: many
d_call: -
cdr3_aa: CASSSPLHF
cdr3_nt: TGTGCCAGCAGTTCACCCCTCCACTTT